Reported below is one T cell receptor (beta chain). This table comes from immunoSEQ multiplex PCR, and its TCRdb copy is limited to in-frame clones, with some not included. The sample records more than 2,000,000 clones, 85% to 95% being singletons. Trimming stripped 4 bases from V and 6 bases from J, with 14 bases between. The CDR3 is 14 residues long. The germline gives CDR1 LNHNV, CDR2 YYDKDF (reference sequence). The data belong to a study of shared clonotypes between healthy human individuals. Sample: naive CD4+ T cells sorted from blood. Specified subset: CD45RA+ positively selected. The chain couples TRBV15 to TRBJ2-3; the D gene is possibly TRBD1 (6 bases). The sequence came from a man younger than 35 in good health. The CDR3 loop reads CATSTLGGLDTQYF. CDR3 sequence (DNA): TGTGCCACCAGCACGTTAGGGGGTTTGGATACGCAGTATTTT.